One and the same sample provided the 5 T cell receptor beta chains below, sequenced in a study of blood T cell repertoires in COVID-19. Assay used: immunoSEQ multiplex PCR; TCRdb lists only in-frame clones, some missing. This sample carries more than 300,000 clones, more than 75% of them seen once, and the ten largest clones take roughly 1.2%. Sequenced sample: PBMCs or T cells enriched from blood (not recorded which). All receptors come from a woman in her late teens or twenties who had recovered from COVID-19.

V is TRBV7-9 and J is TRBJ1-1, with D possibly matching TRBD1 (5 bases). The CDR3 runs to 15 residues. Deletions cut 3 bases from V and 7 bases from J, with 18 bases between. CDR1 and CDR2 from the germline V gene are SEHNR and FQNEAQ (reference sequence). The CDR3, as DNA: TGTGCCAGCAGCTTGGGCGGGACCGGAAGTTTTGAAGCTTTCTTT. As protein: CASSLGGTGSFEAFF.

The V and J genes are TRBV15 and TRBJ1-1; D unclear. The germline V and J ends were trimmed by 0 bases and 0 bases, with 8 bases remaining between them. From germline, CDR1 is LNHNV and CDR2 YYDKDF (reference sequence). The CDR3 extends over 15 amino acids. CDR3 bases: TGTGCCACCAGCAGAGATGGCCTCATGAACACTGAAGCTTTCTTT. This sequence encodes CATSRDGLMNTEAFF.

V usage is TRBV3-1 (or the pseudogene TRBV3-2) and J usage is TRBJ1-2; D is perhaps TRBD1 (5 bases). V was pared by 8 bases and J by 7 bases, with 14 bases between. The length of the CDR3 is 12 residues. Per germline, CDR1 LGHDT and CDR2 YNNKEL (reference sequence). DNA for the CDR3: TGTGCCAGCGGCAGGGAAGATCTTGGCTACACCTTC. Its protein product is CASGREDLGYTF.

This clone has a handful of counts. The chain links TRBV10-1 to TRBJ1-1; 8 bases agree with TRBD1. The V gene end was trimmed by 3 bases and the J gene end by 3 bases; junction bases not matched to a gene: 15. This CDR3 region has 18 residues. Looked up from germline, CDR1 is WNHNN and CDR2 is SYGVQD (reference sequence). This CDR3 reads CASSDSSPGQVPYTEAFF. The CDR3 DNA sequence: TGCGCCAGCAGTGATTCTAGCCCGGGACAGGTCCCGTACACTGAAGCTTTCTTT.

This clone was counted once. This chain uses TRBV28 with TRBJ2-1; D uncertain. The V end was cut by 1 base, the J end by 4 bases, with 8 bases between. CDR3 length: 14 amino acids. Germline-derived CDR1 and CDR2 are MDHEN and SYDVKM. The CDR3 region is CASSLFHSYNEQFF. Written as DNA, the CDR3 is TGTGCCAGCAGTTTATTCCACAGTTACAATGAGCAGTTCTTC.